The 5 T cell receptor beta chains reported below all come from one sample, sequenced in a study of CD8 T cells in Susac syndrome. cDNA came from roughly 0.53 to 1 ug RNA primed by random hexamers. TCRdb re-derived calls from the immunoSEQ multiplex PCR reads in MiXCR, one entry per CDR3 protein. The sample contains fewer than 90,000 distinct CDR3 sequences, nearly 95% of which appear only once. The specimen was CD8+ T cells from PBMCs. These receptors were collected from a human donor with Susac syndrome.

CDR3 sequence (DNA): TGTGCCAGCAGCTTATCTGGTCAATATACAAGCTACGAGCAGTACTTC. It is translated as CASSLSGQYTSYEQYF. The rearrangement links TRBV11-2 to TRBJ2-7; D is uncertain. The CDR3 totals 16 residues. Germline V CDR1 and CDR2: SGHAT, FQNNGV. Trimming stripped 2 bases from V and 3 bases from J, with 17 bases between.

CDR3 bases: TGTGCCAGCAGCTTAGACAGACACCCACCGAGCTCCTACGAGCAGTACTTC. Protein: CASSLDRHPPSSYEQYF. V usage is TRBV7-2 and J usage is TRBJ2-7; the D is unclear. The CDR3 contains 17 residues. Trimming left V 1 base short and J 0 bases short, with 16 bases between. In germline, CDR1 is SGHTA, CDR2 FQGNSA.

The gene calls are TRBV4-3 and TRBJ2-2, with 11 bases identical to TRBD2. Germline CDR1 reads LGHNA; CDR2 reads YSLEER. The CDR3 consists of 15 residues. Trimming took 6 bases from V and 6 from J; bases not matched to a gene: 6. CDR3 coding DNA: TGCGCCAGCAGATCTAGCGGGAGGTTGGCCGGGGAGCTGTTTTTT. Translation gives CASRSSGRLAGELFF.

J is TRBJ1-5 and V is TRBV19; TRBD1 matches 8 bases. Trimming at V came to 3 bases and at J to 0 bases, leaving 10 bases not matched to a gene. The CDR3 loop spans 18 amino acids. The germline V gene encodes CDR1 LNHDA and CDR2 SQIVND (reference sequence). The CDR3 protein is CASSIGQGGGYSNQPQHF. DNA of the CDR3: TGTGCCAGTAGTATCGGACAGGGAGGGGGTTATAGCAATCAGCCCCAGCATTTT. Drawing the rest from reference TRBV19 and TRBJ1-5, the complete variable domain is DGGITQSPKYLFRKEGQNVTLSCEQNLNHDAMYWYRQDPGQGLRLIYYSQIVNDFQKGDIAEGYSVSREKKESFPLTVTSAQKNPTAFYLCASSIGQGGGYSNQPQHFGDGTRLSIL.

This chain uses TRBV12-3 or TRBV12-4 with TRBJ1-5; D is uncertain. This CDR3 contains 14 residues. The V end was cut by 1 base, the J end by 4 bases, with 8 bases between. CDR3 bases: TGTGCCAGCAGTTTAGGGCAGCCTAATCAGCCCCAGCATTTT. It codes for CASSLGQPNQPQHF.